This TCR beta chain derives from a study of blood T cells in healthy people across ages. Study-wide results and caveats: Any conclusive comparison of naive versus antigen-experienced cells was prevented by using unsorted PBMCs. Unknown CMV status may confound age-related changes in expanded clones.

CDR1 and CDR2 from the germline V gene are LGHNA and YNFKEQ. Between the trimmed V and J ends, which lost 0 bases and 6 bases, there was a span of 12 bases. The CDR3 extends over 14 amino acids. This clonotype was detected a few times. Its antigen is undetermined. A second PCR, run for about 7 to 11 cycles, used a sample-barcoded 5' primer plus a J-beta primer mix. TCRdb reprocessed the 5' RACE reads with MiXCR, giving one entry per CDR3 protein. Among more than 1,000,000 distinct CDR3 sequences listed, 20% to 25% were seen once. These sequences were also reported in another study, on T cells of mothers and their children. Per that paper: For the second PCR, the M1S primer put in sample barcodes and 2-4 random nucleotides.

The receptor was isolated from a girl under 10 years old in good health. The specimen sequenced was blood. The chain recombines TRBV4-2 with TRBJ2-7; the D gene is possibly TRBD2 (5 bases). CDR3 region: CASSQDEGSSEQYF. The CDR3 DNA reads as TGTGCCAGCAGCCAAGATGAGGGTAGCAGCGAGCAGTACTTC.